Shown below are 17 T cell receptor beta chains from a single sample sequenced in a study of human T cells and chemical hapten exposure. TCRdb re-derived calls from the RACE reads in MiXCR, one entry per CDR3 protein. There are 380,000 or so distinct CDR3 sequences in the sample; more than 4.5% occur only once, and under 2.5% lies in the top ten. The sample's time point: patch test 1, 2 weeks after DPC sensitization. Treatment of the sample: therapeutic diphenylcyclopropenone sensitization with weekly scalp DPC. Sequencing used whole blood, obtained in connection with sensitization to the hapten diphenylcyclopropenone (DPC). These receptors originate from a woman aged 45-60 years with alopecia areata. Some clones in this sample may be carry-over from other donors' samples.

This clonotype was detected many times. This chain links TRBV4-1 with TRBJ2-3; 13 nucleotides align to TRBD2. This CDR3 contains 17 residues. Germline values: CDR1 MGHRA, CDR2 YSYEKL. Germline trimming cut 4 bases from V and 2 bases from J; bases unmatched to any gene: 6. Here the CDR3 reads CASSLRTSGGSTDTQYF. CDR3 nucleotides: TGCGCCAGCAGCCTCCGGACTAGCGGGGGATCCACAGATACGCAGTATTTT.

This clonotype turned up a few times. The genes are TRBV4-3 and TRBJ2-7, with no clear D. The CDR3 is made up of 13 amino acids. CDR1 is LGHNA, CDR2 YSLEER, per germline. The V end was cut by 0 bases, the J end by 3 bases, with 6 bases between. The CDR3 bases are TGCGCCAGCAGCCAAGATTTTCTCTACGAGCAGTACTTC. Translating it yields CASSQDFLYEQYF.

This clonotype was picked up a small number of times. The gene calls are TRBV3-1 and TRBJ1-1, with D maybe TRBD1 (5 bases). The V gene lost 0 bases and the J gene lost 5 bases, with 13 bases spanning the gap. CDR3 length equals 15 residues. Germline CDR1 reads LGHDT; CDR2 reads YNNKEL (reference sequence). The CDR3, as DNA: TGTGCCAGCAGCCAAGACCCTAGGGGCGCGACTGAAGCTTTCTTT. It yields the protein CASSQDPRGATEAFF.

This clonotype was observed many times. The gene calls are TRBV5-5 and TRBJ2-1; D perhaps matches TRBD2 (5 bases). Germline V lookup: CDR1 SGHKS, CDR2 YYEKEE (reference sequence). The V end lost 5 bases, the J end lost 8 bases, and 11 bases lay between the germline ends. This CDR3 comprises 12 residues. CDR3 sequence (DNA): TGTGCCAGCAGAGCAGCGGAGGATGAGCAGTTCTTC. Protein: CASRAAEDEQFF.

This clonotype was observed a few times. The chain couples TRBV20-1 to TRBJ2-7; D possibly corresponds to TRBD1 (5 bases). Germline CDR1 DFQATT, CDR2 SNEGSKA (reference sequence). V lost 1 base and J lost 3, with 13 bases in between. This CDR3 contains 14 residues. The CDR3 nucleotides read TGCAGTGCTAGAGCGGCGGACACGCTCTACGAGCAGTACTTC. Translating gives CSARAADTLYEQYF.

The chain is built from TRBV27 and TRBJ2-1, with 10 bases lining up with TRBD2. CDR3 length equals 19 residues. V was pared by 1 base and J by 2 bases, with 11 bases of the junction left unmatched. Germline V lookup: CDR1 MNHEY, CDR2 SMNVEV (reference sequence). In DNA form, the CDR3 reads TGTGCCAGCAGTTTATACCCAGCGGCTAGCGGGAGTACCTACAATGAGCAGTTCTTC. Amino acids: CASSLYPAASGSTYNEQFF.

The table lists this clonotype with many counts. J is TRBJ2-5 and V is TRBV7-2; D remains unclear. Looked up from germline, CDR1 is SGHTA and CDR2 is FQGNSA. CDR3 length: 12 amino acids. V was shortened by 5 bases and J by 7 bases, with 11 bases between the two germline ends. The CDR3 sequence is CASSRETGTQYF. CDR3 nucleotide sequence: TGTGCCAGCAGCCGCGAGACGGGGACCCAGTACTTC.

There are many counts of this clonotype. V is TRBV6-1 and J is TRBJ2-1; no reliable D call. Looked up from germline, CDR1 is MNHNS and CDR2 is SASEGT. CDR3 length: 13 amino acids. The V end was cut by 6 bases, the J end by 2 bases, with 8 bases between. CDR3: CASSQAAYNEQFF. In DNA, the CDR3 is TGTGCCAGCAGCCAGGCAGCCTACAATGAGCAGTTCTTC.

This clonotype was detected only a few times. This chain joins TRBV12-5 and TRBJ1-2; D gene unclear. V lost 5 bases, J lost 5 bases, and 12 bases lay in between. The CDR3 is 13 amino acids. CDR1 and CDR2 (germline): LGHNT, FRNRAP. The CDR3 protein is CASGPAGSYGYTF. The CDR3 DNA follows: TGTGCTAGTGGTCCGGCGGGAAGTTATGGCTACACCTTC.

This clonotype appeared many times. The V and J genes are TRBV12-3 or TRBV12-4 and TRBJ1-5; D is unclear. With 6 bases removed from V and 1 base from J, the gap between germline ends came to 4 bases. This CDR3 contains 12 residues. CDR3 loop: CASRTSNQPQHF. DNA of the CDR3: TGTGCCAGCAGAACCAGCAATCAGCCCCAGCATTTT.

This clonotype has just a few counts. The chain carries TRBV7-2 and TRBJ2-3; TRBD2 aligns across 9 bases. The CDR3 covers 15 residues. The J segment lost 1 base and the V segment lost 5 bases, leaving 4 bases of the junction unmatched. Per germline, CDR1 SGHTA and CDR2 FQGNSA. The CDR3 protein is CASSPRLAGTDTQYF. DNA for the CDR3: TGTGCCAGCAGCCCCAGACTAGCGGGCACAGATACGCAGTATTTT.

This clonotype was seen repeatedly, ten times or more. The V call is TRBV6-2 or TRBV6-3, the J call TRBJ2-1; 11 bases align to TRBD2. The V gene's germline CDR1 is MNHEY and CDR2 SVGEGT. The CDR3 totals 13 residues. J was trimmed by 9 bases and V by 2 bases; bases with no gene match: 0. The CDR3 DNA is TGTGCCAGCAGTTACACTAGCGGGGGTGAGCAGTTCTTC. Translated, it gives CASSYTSGGEQFF.

This clonotype was seen ten or more times. The chain recombines TRBV6-4 with TRBJ1-1; D unresolved. Trimming cost V 4 bases and J 1 base, with 7 bases left between them. The V gene's germline CDR1 is MRHNA and CDR2 SNTAGT. The CDR3 is 13 residues long. CDR3 DNA: TGTGCCAGCAGTGGTAACAGGAACACTGAAGCTTTCTTT. Its translation: CASSGNRNTEAFF.

This clonotype was recorded many times. The V gene is TRBV2, the J gene TRBJ1-1; no clear D gene. Between the trimmed V and J ends, which lost 8 bases and 0 bases, there was a span of 13 bases. The germline V gene encodes CDR1 SNHLY and CDR2 FYNNEI. There are 14 residues in the CDR3. CDR3 residues: CASCPRRMNTEAFF. CDR3 bases: TGTGCCAGCTGTCCCCGGAGGATGAACACTGAAGCTTTCTTT.

This clonotype was detected many times. The chain has TRBV18 and TRBJ2-7; the match to TRBD1 covers 10 bases. The V and J ends lost 3 bases and 7 bases, in that order; junction bases with no gene match: 6. This CDR3 has 14 amino acids. Germline V gives CDR1 KGHSH, CDR2 LQKENI. The DNA for the CDR3 is TGTGCCAGCTCACCCGGGACAGGGGTGCGGGAGCAGTACTTC. Translating it yields CASSPGTGVREQYF.

This clonotype was counted at least ten times. The rearrangement uses TRBV6-6 and TRBJ1-2, with a possible D match to TRBD1 (6 bases). V gave up 7 bases and J gave up 4 bases, with 22 bases separating them. The germline V gene has CDR1 MNHNY and CDR2 SVGAGI (reference sequence). The length of the CDR3 is 16 residues. CDR3 loop: CASTGAPGARGYGYTF. The CDR3 coding sequence is TGTGCCAGCACCGGAGCGCCGGGGGCGCGGGGCTATGGCTACACCTTC.

This chain connects TRBV12-3 or TRBV12-4 to TRBJ2-7, with D perhaps matching TRBD2 (5 bases). This CDR3 spans 12 amino acids. Deletions cut 0 bases from V and 8 bases from J, with 8 bases between. The CDR3 DNA follows: TGTGCCAGCAGTTTAGCGGACTGGAAGCAGTACTTC. This sequence encodes CASSLADWKQYF.